This T cell receptor (beta chain) came from a study of blood T cell repertoires in COVID-19. Per the original methods: Cell counts per sample came from amplifying reference gene primers. The data were produced by immunoSEQ multiplex PCR, yet TCRdb's version contains in-frame clones alone and is incomplete. V and J calls and clone size are copied from that table; D and trimming were computed from the DNA. Of about 380,000 clones detected, 88% appear once; the ten largest clones hold 1.2%. V was pared by 4 bases and J by 4 bases, with 4 bases of the junction left unmatched. Germline V gene lookup returns CDR1 KGHDR and CDR2 SFDVKD. There are 14 residues in the CDR3.

The sequenced material came from PBMCs or T cells enriched from blood (not recorded which). The chain uses TRBV24-1 and TRBJ2-7; 9 bases map to TRBD1. The TCR was taken from a woman between 18 and 30 years old who had recovered from COVID-19. In DNA, the CDR3 is TGTGCCACCAGTGAGAGACAGGGGGGTTACGAGCAGTACTTC. Protein product: CATSERQGGYEQYF.